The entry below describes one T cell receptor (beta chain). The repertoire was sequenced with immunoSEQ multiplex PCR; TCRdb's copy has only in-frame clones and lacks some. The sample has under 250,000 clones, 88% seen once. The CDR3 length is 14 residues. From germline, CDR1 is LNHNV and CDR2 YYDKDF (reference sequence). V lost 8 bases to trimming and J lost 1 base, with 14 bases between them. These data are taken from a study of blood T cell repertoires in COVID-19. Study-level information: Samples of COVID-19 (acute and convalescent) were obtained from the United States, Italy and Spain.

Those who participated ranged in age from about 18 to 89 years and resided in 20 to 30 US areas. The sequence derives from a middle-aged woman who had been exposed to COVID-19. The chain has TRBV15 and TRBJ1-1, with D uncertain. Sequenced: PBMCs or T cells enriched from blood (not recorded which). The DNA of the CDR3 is TGTGCCACCTACCCAGGAGGTCGGAACACTGAAGCTTTCTTT. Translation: CATYPGGRNTEAFF.